The subject of this entry is one T cell receptor (beta chain). Its target is not known. The source of the sample is a study of Graves' ophthalmopathy and Graves' hyperthyroidism. Regarding the study as a whole: Built on 13 signatures, a model told ophthalmopathy apart from stable hyperthyroidism with approximately 91% sensitivity and approximately 81% specificity. Ophthalmopathy progression predictions by the model showed around 72% specificity and about 71% sensitivity. Most expanded clonotypes from thyroid (those above 0.001 frequency) were also found in blood.

Researchers took RNA transcripts and amplified TCR beta CDR3 regions from them. First-round RT-PCR employed HTBI primers, with a second-round multiplex PCR after it. TCRdb used MiXCR to reprocess the multiplex PCR reads, holding one entry per CDR3 protein. Altogether roughly 700,000 distinct CDR3 sequences are present, 40% being singletons, with the ten largest covering 40% to 55%. No donor had other autoimmune disease, uncontrolled infection, pregnancy or lactation. Per germline, CDR1 SEHNR and CDR2 FQNEAQ (reference sequence). The CDR3 extends over 15 amino acids. V dropped 5 bases and J dropped 1 base, with 14 bases sitting between them.

The chain uses TRBV7-9 and TRBJ2-5; D might be TRBD1 (6 bases). The sample was peripheral blood. The clonotype was recovered from an adult man with Graves' ophthalmopathy. The CDR3 spells CASSEEQGTQETQYF. The CDR3 DNA is TGTGCCAGCAGCGAGGAACAGGGCACCCAAGAGACCCAGTACTTC.